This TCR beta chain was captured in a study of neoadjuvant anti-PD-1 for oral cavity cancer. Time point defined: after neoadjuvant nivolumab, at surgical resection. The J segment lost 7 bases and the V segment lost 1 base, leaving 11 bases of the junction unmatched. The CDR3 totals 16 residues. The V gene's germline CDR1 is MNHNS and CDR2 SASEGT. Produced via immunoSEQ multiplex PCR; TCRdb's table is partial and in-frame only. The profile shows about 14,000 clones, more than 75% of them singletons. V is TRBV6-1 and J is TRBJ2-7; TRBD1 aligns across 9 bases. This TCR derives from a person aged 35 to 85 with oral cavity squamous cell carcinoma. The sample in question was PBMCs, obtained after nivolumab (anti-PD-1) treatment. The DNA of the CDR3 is TGTGCCAGCAGTGAAGGAGGAGGGACAGGGTGGTGGGAGCAGTACTTC. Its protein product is CASSEGGGTGWWEQYF.